A single sample gave rise to the 29 T cell receptor beta chains below, sequenced in a study of cytomegalovirus exposure and HLA in healthy donors. The PCR made use of 60 Vbeta and 13 Jbeta primers. Produced via immunoSEQ multiplex PCR; TCRdb's table is partial and in-frame only. Seen here are over 60,000 clones, around 76% observed once, and the top ten hold over 2.5%. The sample taken for sequencing was PBMCs. These receptors were collected from a man between 18 and 35 years old in good health and CMV-seronegative.

V gene TRBV30 combines with J gene TRBJ1-2; 7 bases are a match to TRBD1. In germline, CDR1 is GTSNPN, CDR2 SVGIG (reference sequence). This CDR3 is 13 amino acids long. Unmatched junction bases numbered 3, after V lost 3 bases and J lost 2 bases. The CDR3 nucleotides are TGTGCCTGGAGCAAAGGGGGCAACTATGGCTACACCTTC. Amino acid sequence: CAWSKGGNYGYTF.

V usage is TRBV10-3 and J usage is TRBJ2-4; D perhaps matches TRBD1 (5 bases). This CDR3 is built from 14 residues. The V gene lost 1 base and the J gene lost 8 bases, with 12 bases spanning the gap. CDR1 ENHRY and CDR2 SYGVKD come from the germline V gene. The CDR3 is CAISEFAGQDIQYF. As DNA, the CDR3 is TGTGCCATCAGTGAGTTCGCAGGGCAAGACATTCAGTACTTC.

This clone was counted once. The gene calls are TRBV27 and TRBJ2-5; possible D gene TRBD2, 7 bases. CDR1 MNHEY and CDR2 SMNVEV come from the germline V gene (reference sequence). This CDR3 spans 14 amino acids. V lost 5 bases and J 5 bases, leaving 15 bases between the germline ends. For the CDR3, the DNA is TGTGCCAGCAGTGGCCGGGGGGCTCGCGAGACCCAGTACTTC. Its protein product is CASSGRGARETQYF.

V usage is TRBV9 and J usage is TRBJ1-5, with TRBD1 as a possible D gene (6 bases). This CDR3 is built from 15 residues. Germline CDR1 is SGDLS and CDR2 is YYNGEE. V gave up 0 bases and J gave up 7 bases, with 14 bases separating them. CDR3 DNA sequence: TGTGCCAGCAGCGTAGGTCTGGGGGCGGTACAGCCCCAGCATTTT. Residues: CASSVGLGAVQPQHF.

The rearrangement uses TRBV5-1 and TRBJ2-5; possibly TRBD2 for D (6 bases). Germline CDR1 is SGHRS and CDR2 is YFSETQ. The length of the CDR3 is 14 residues. V was shortened by 3 bases and J by 2 bases, with 11 bases between the two germline ends. The chain's CDR3 is CASSSGLFQETQYF. Here the CDR3 DNA reads TGCGCCAGCAGCTCGGGACTGTTTCAAGAGACCCAGTACTTC.

This rearrangement joins TRBV18 to TRBJ1-5; 7 nucleotides agree with TRBD1. Germline V gene data show CDR1 as KGHSH and CDR2 as LQKENI. The CDR3 runs 14 residues. V was clipped by 3 bases and J by 4 bases; unmatched bases: 3. CDR3 coding DNA: TGTGCCAGCTCACCCTTACAGGGGAATCAGCCCCAGCATTTT. Translation gives CASSPLQGNQPQHF.

In this sample, this clone turned up a few times. The chain carries TRBV21-1 and TRBJ2-7; the table's D call, TRBD1, was not checked against the DNA. TRBV21-1 is shown as a pseudogene. There are 14 residues in the CDR3. The CDR3 region is CASSSRQISYEQYF. The CDR3 nucleotides are TGTGCCAGCAGCTCCCGACAGATCTCCTACGAGCAGTACTTC.

The J gene is TRBJ2-5, the V gene TRBV4-3, with 8 bases lining up with TRBD2. Losses at the gene ends were 0 bases for V and 5 bases for J; bases not matched to a gene: 5. CDR1 is LGHNA, CDR2 YSLEER, per germline. This CDR3 contains 15 residues. CDR3 protein: CASSQEGRGAETQYF. CDR3 bases: TGCGCCAGCAGCCAAGAGGGGCGGGGGGCCGAGACCCAGTACTTC.

The CDR3 DNA reads TGTGCCAGCAGTTCCGGGACATTGGGAGAAAAACTGTTTTTT. Its protein is CASSSGTLGEKLFF. The chain recombines TRBV6-5 with TRBJ1-4; TRBD1 is a possible D gene (6 bases). The V end was cut by 4 bases, the J end by 8 bases, with 14 bases between. The germline V gene encodes CDR1 MNHEY and CDR2 SVGAGI. The CDR3 consists of 14 residues.

V is TRBV5-4 and J is TRBJ1-1; D is unresolved. The V gene's germline CDR1 is SGHNT and CDR2 YYREEE (reference sequence). This CDR3 is built from 13 residues. V was trimmed by 0 bases and J by 7 bases, leaving 10 bases between them. The CDR3 nucleotides are TGTGCCAGCAGCTTGGGTACAGCTTTTGAAGCTTTCTTT. This encodes CASSLGTAFEAFF.

In regard to this clone: The same CDR3 can be traced to other DNA sequences in this sample. The chain recombines TRBV21-1 with TRBJ2-7; the DNA was not used to check the table's D call, TRBD1. TRBV21-1 represents a pseudogene. The CDR3 spans 16 residues. The CDR3 nucleotides read TGTGCCAGCAGCAAAAGGGACAGGGTGGGACCCTACGAGCAGTACGTC. This sequence encodes CASSKRDRVGPYEQYV.

The CDR3 nucleotides are TGTGCCAGCACCCCCGGGACAGGGGGTAATCAGCCCCAGCATTTT. It is translated as CASTPGTGGNQPQHF. This sequence joins TRBV21-1 and TRBJ1-5; TRBD1 is the table's D call, not checked against the DNA. TRBV21-1 has pseudogene status. This CDR3 comprises 15 residues.

This clone was seen more than once but under ten times. This chain uses TRBV13 with TRBJ2-5; a weak D match, TRBD1 (6 bases). The CDR3 loop spans 16 amino acids. Germline V gene lookup returns CDR1 PRHDT and CDR2 FYEKMQ (reference sequence). The germline V and J ends were trimmed by 1 base and 2 bases, with 14 bases remaining between them. CDR3 in amino acids: CASSLVAGDEQETQYF. The CDR3 DNA is TGTGCCAGCAGCTTAGTGGCAGGGGATGAGCAAGAGACCCAGTACTTC.

The chain employs TRBV30 and TRBJ1-6, with D possibly being TRBD1 (6 bases). The CDR3 has 16 residues. Germline V lookup: CDR1 GTSNPN, CDR2 SVGIG (reference sequence). V shed 0 bases and J shed 1 base, with 10 bases lying between them. Here the CDR3 reads CAWSVSRGSYNSPLHF. The CDR3 bases are TGTGCCTGGAGTGTAAGCAGGGGATCCTATAATTCACCCCTCCACTTT.

The chain's CDR3 is CASSSQFGTIGGYTF. The CDR3 DNA follows: TGTGCCAGCAGTTCCCAGTTCGGGACAATCGGAGGCTACACCTTC. This chain links TRBV28 with TRBJ1-2, with a weak D call TRBD1 (6 bases). The CDR3 has 15 amino acids. V was clipped by 4 bases and J by 8 bases, with 20 bases between them. Per germline, CDR1 MDHEN and CDR2 SYDVKM.

This chain links TRBV5-1 with TRBJ2-2, with 7 bases lining up with TRBD2. Losses at the gene ends were 4 bases for V and 3 bases for J; bases not matched to a gene: 3. Germline assignment: CDR1 SGHRS and CDR2 YFSETQ. This CDR3 is built from 14 residues. DNA for the CDR3: TGCGCCAGCAGCGGCCGGGGGGACACCGGGGAGCTGTTTTTT. Its protein product is CASSGRGDTGELFF. Full variable domain (rest looked up from reference TRBV5-1 and TRBJ2-2): KAGVTQTPRYLIKTRGQQVTLSCSPISGHRSVSWYQQTPGQGLQFLFEYFSETQRNKGNFPGRFSGRQFSNSRSEMNVSTLELGDSALYLCASSGRGDTGELFFGEGSRLTVL.

The chain employs TRBV28 and TRBJ2-7; D remains unclear. This CDR3 is built from 11 residues. Germline V gene data show CDR1 as MDHEN and CDR2 as SYDVKM. V was clipped by 5 bases and J by 3 bases, with 5 bases between them. CDR3 coding DNA: TGTGCCAGCAGTCCCAACTACGAGCAGTACTTC. This encodes CASSPNYEQYF.

For this clone: Being one base from a much bigger clone, this may be a read error. The identical CDR3 is also encoded by other nucleotide sequences in the sample. V usage is TRBV28 and J usage is TRBJ2-7; 7 bases line up with TRBD2. CDR1 and CDR2 (germline): MDHEN, SYDVKM. CDR3 size: 17 residues. The CDR3 DNA sequence: TGCGCCAGCAGTTTAATCTGGGAGGGCCCCAGCTCCTACGAGCAGTACTTC. Protein sequence: CASSLIWEGPSSYEQYF.

CDR3 in DNA: TGCGCCAGCAGTGAAGAGGGCCCATACGAGCAGTACTTC. Its protein product is CASSEEGPYEQYF. The chain joins TRBV10-2 to TRBJ2-7; maybe TRBD2 (5 bases). CDR1 is WSHSY and CDR2 is SAAADI in the germline V gene. Trimming stripped 3 bases from V and 4 bases from J, with 10 bases between. The length of the CDR3 is 13 residues.

The J gene is TRBJ2-5, the V gene TRBV19; 7 bases line up with TRBD1. The CDR3 sequence is 14 residues long. The V gene end was trimmed by 7 bases and the J gene end by 1 base; junction bases not matched to a gene: 6. Germline values: CDR1 LNHDA, CDR2 SQIVND (reference sequence). The CDR3 nucleotides read TGTGCCAGTAACCCGGGACAGTTCCAAGAGACCCAGTACTTC. Its protein product is CASNPGQFQETQYF.

The gene calls are TRBV19 and TRBJ2-1; 10 nucleotides match TRBD2. Trimming cost V 8 bases and J 4 bases; bases outside gene matches: 5. Germline V gene lookup returns CDR1 LNHDA and CDR2 SQIVND (reference sequence). The CDR3 spans 14 residues. CDR3 in amino acids: CASESGGAYNEQFF. CDR3 coding DNA: TGTGCCAGTGAAAGCGGGGGGGCTTACAATGAGCAGTTCTTC.

In this sample, this clone turned up once. The chain carries TRBV10-1 and TRBJ2-7, with TRBD2 matching 7 bases. Germline V gene data show CDR1 as WNHNN and CDR2 as SYGVQD (reference sequence). CDR3 length: 15 amino acids. Unmatched junction bases numbered 7, after V lost 3 bases and J lost 2 bases. The chain's CDR3 is CASSESGAKTYEQYF. CDR3 nucleotide sequence: TGCGCCAGCAGTGAAAGCGGGGCAAAGACCTACGAGCAGTACTTC.

The CDR3 spells CASGLRGMAATNEKLFF. The CDR3, as DNA: TGTGCTAGTGGTTTGAGGGGGATGGCGGCAACTAATGAAAAACTGTTTTTT. The V call is TRBV12-5, the J call TRBJ1-4, with D perhaps matching TRBD1 (6 bases). Trimming removed 2 bases at V and 0 bases at J, with 13 bases between. This CDR3 region has 17 residues. Germline V gene lookup returns CDR1 LGHNT and CDR2 FRNRAP.

The V gene is TRBV27, the J gene TRBJ2-7, with 9 nucleotides matching TRBD1. V shed 5 bases and J 5 bases; nucleotides not matched to a gene: 7. The germline CDR1 and CDR2 sequences are MNHEY and SMNVEV (reference sequence). The CDR3 length is 14 residues. DNA for the CDR3: TGTGCCAGCAGTCCCGGGACAGGGCTGAACGAGCAGTACTTC. Its protein is CASSPGTGLNEQYF.

The chain links TRBV5-4 to TRBJ2-7, with D perhaps TRBD2 (7 bases). The CDR3 has 15 residues. Looked up from germline, CDR1 is SGHNT and CDR2 is YYREEE (reference sequence). Trimming removed 4 bases from V and 0 bases from J, with 14 bases in between. CDR3 sequence: CASSTGRGASYEQYF. The CDR3, as DNA: TGTGCCAGCAGCACGGGACGGGGGGCCTCCTACGAGCAGTACTTC. The variable domain in full, with the rest retrieved from reference TRBV5-4 and TRBJ2-7, is ETGVTQSPTHLIKTRGQQVTLRCSSQSGHNTVSWYQQALGQGPQFIFQYYREEENGRGNFPPRFSGLQFPNYSSELNVNALELDDSALYLCASSTGRGASYEQYFGPGTRLTVT.

The chain recombines TRBV5-4 with TRBJ1-1; weak D call: TRBD1 (6 bases). In germline, CDR1 is SGHNT, CDR2 YYREEE (reference sequence). This CDR3 region has 13 residues. Trimming pared 0 bases from V and 5 bases from J, leaving 8 bases between. The CDR3 nucleotides are TGTGCCAGCAGCTTGGACCAGGGGACTGAAGCTTTCTTT. This encodes CASSLDQGTEAFF.

The rearrangement uses TRBV5-1 and TRBJ2-3, with 8 bases lining up with TRBD2. V gave up 0 bases and J gave up 4 bases; unmatched junction bases: 4. The CDR3 spans 15 residues. Germline V gives CDR1 SGHRS, CDR2 YFSETQ. CDR3 protein: CASSLAGGPADTQYF. The CDR3 DNA reads TGCGCCAGCAGCTTGGCGGGGGGGCCGGCAGATACGCAGTATTTT.

The J gene is TRBJ2-7, the V gene TRBV11-3; D perhaps matches TRBD1 (5 bases). This CDR3 has 15 amino acids. V lost 0 bases and J 2 bases, leaving 11 bases between the germline ends. Germline values: CDR1 SGHNT, CDR2 YENEEA. CDR3 DNA: TGTGCCAGCAGCTTAGATTTTGGACAAACCTACGAGCAGTACTTC. This codes for CASSLDFGQTYEQYF.

This clone has a single count. The genes are TRBV4-3 and TRBJ2-2, with 10 bases aligning to TRBD2. This CDR3 is 17 amino acids long. Germline V gene sequence: CDR1 LGHNA, CDR2 YSLEER. Unmatched junction bases numbered 11, after V lost 2 bases and J lost 8 bases. CDR3 sequence reads: CASSQSISGGSTGELFF. The DNA for the CDR3 is TGCGCCAGCAGCCAATCGATTAGCGGGGGGTCGACGGGGGAGCTGTTTTTT.